This T cell receptor (beta chain) was recorded in a study of immune evolution from preneoplasia to lung adenocarcinoma. General study findings and limits: Normal lung had the highest top T cell clone frequencies.

Between the mid-2010s and the late 2010s, patients underwent resection in Japan or China. Macro-dissection enriched premalignant or tumor cells before nucleic acid extraction. Generated by immunoSEQ multiplex PCR, the TCRdb table keeps only in-frame clones and is missing some. The repertoire includes several thousand clones, roughly 80% of them detected once, and under 3.5% sits in the top ten. CDR1 is MDHEN, CDR2 SYDVKM, per germline. Trimming cost V 5 bases and J 3 bases; bases outside gene matches: 3. The CDR3 is 16 residues long. About this clone itself: Its cognate antigen is unknown.

The receptor was isolated from a person aged 70 to 80 with lung adenocarcinoma. Sequencing was carried out using FFPE minimally invasive lung adenocarcinoma tissue. The rearrangement uses TRBV28 and TRBJ2-1, with 14 nucleotides matching TRBD2. CDR3 in DNA: TGTGCCAGCAGTGGGACTAGCGGGGGTATCTACAATGAGCAGTTCTTC. Its protein product is CASSGTSGGIYNEQFF.